This TCR beta chain stems from a study of Ad26.COV2.S vaccination and SARS-CoV-2 variants (dated by TCRdb to about 2021). About the investigation overall: Vaccine-arm donors came from COV1001, a multicentre, randomized, double-blind, placebo-controlled phase I-IIa trial of Ad26.COV2.S in healthy adults. Ad26.COV2.S was administered intramuscularly at 5 x 10^10 or 1 x 10^11 viral particles, either as a single shot or as two shots given 56 days apart. TCRbeta repertoire sequencing was used to assess the specificity and breadth of SARS-CoV-2-reactive T cell receptors after Ad26.COV2.S vaccination. A total of around 32 samples were included in the TCR-sequenced set, comprising 19 Ad26.COV2.S vaccine recipients, 5 placebo recipients and 8 SARS-CoV-2 convalescent individuals. Trial participants were randomized into five groups of five, in which low-dose or high-dose Ad26.COV2.S was given once or twice, or placebo was given on both occasions. Investigators did not know the trial group allocation while performing experiments and assessing outcomes. Summary of the overall study and its limitations: Spike-specific TCR breadth was higher in Ad26.COV2.S recipients than in placebo recipients (P = 0.0014). According to the authors, total T cell responses may have been underestimated by the TCR breadth and depth analyses. Non-spike TCR breadth was comparable between vaccine and placebo recipients, consistent with the vaccine containing only spike. Substantial breadth of spike-specific CD8+ and CD4+ T cell responses was reported after vaccination. The study was not powered for comparison of responses between vaccine doses or regimens.

TCRbeta CDR3 regions were sequenced with the immunoSEQ Assay. After extraction, genomic DNA underwent amplification by bias-controlled multiplex PCR, followed by high-throughput sequencing. Turning to the authors' computational methods: To quantify the absolute abundance of every unique TCRbeta CDR3 region, sequences were collapsed and filtered. T cell fraction was estimated by normalizing TCRbeta template counts to usable DNA, which was measured by amplifying reference genes present in all nucleated cells. Repertoire TCRs were annotated as SARS-CoV-2-specific by exact matching of V gene, CDR3 amino acid sequence and J gene to a known reactive TCR set. The reference SARS-CoV-2 TCR set was obtained from MIRA and was filtered for enrichment in COVID-19-positive ImmuneCODE repertoires, whereby public or cross-reactive TCRs were removed. Drawing on the MIRA antigens, annotated TCRs were analysed further at the level of specific ORF or position within ORF. Depth was the summed frequency of annotated unique rearrangements, while breadth was defined as annotated unique rearrangements over total unique productive rearrangements. Two-sided Wilcoxon rank-sum tests were applied when comparing TCR breadth between groups. The table comes from immuneACCESS by way of TCRdb, which keeps in-frame sequences with V and J called. Part of the clones is missing from these tables; in studies checked, under half for an unresolved V gene and the rest for unknown reasons. Clonal size and the V and J genes are those of that table, whereas D and trimming came from the DNA. The sample has more than 300,000 clones on record, around four fifths of them singletons. The ten largest clones capture approximately 2.2% of the sample.

CDR1 MGHDK and CDR2 SYGVNS are derived from the germline V gene. The CDR3 covers 15 residues, taking in both the cysteine and the phenylalanine. The sequence is cut down to CDR3 DNA, 45 bases in frame from base 1. Germline trimming: 7 bases from V, 5 bases from J; junction bases outside gene matches: 9. Note on this clone: There is no known antigen for this receptor. The record has no base qualities; no much larger clone is one base away.

The sample's treatment or condition, from its label and the paper: about 20 received Ad26.COV2.S at low or high dose, single or two shots; roughly five received placebo; per-sample allocation not given. Repertoires of vaccine and placebo recipients were sequenced from samples collected on day 63 after the first injection. Between 29 July and 7 August 2020, Cohort 1b enrolled 25 adults aged 18-55 years at one site in Boston, USA. Ad26.COV2.S consisted of a replication-incompetent adenovirus type 26 vector by which a prefusion-stabilized SARS-CoV-2 spike protein from the original Wuhan strain was expressed.

The chain is encoded by TRBV25-1 joined to TRBJ2-3; 10 bases in between match TRBD2. The input for sequencing was peripheral blood, taken in a trial of Ad26.COV2.S vaccine versus placebo. The TCR was taken from a person aged 18-60 years who received the Ad26.COV2.S COVID-19 vaccine or a placebo. The DNA sequence reads TGTGCCAGCAACCCAGCGGGGGGGAATGAAGATACGCAGTATTTT. Its amino acids are CASNPAGGNEDTQYF.